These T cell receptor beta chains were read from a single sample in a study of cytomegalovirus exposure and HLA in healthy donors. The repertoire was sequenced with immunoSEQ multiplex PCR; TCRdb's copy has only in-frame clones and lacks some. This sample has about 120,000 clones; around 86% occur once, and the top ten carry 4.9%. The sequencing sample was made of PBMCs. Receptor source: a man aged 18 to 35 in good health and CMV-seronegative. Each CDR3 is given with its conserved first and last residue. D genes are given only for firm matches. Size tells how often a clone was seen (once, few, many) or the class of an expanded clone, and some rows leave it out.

CASSPGRIQGFF	TGTGCCAGCAGCCCCGGACGGATCCAGGGGTTCTTT	TRBV6-5	TRBJ1-1	NA	NA
CASSLRQGFSDEQFF	TGTGCCAGCAGCCTTAGACAGGGGTTTTCGGATGAGCAGTTCTTC	TRBV9	TRBJ2-1	TRBD1	NA
CSVVYSGNTIYF	TGCAGCGTTGTTTACTCTGGAAACACCATATATTTT	TRBV29-1	TRBJ1-3	NA	NA
CASSRNGWTSGGTEETQYF	TGTGCCAGCAGTCGCAACGGGTGGACTAGCGGGGGGACCGAAGAGACCCAGTACTTC	TRBV2	TRBJ2-5	TRBD2	NA
CASSLLGPGTSTDTQYF	TGCGCCAGCAGCTTGTTAGGGCCAGGGACTAGCACAGATACGCAGTATTTT	TRBV5-1	TRBJ2-3	NA	NA
CASSSGRNTDTQYF	TGTGCCAGCAGCTCTGGCAGGAACACAGATACGCAGTATTTT	TRBV7-9	TRBJ2-3	NA	NA
CASSLGTSNSYEQYF	TGCGCCAGCAGCTTGGGCACTAGTAACTCCTACGAGCAGTACTTC	TRBV5-1	TRBJ2-7	NA	NA
CASKSRDRTYEQYF	TGTGCCAGCAAGAGCCGGGACAGAACCTACGAGCAGTACTTC	TRBV6-1	TRBJ2-7	TRBD1	NA
CASSLRQPNTEAFF	TGTGCCAGCAGTTTAAGACAGCCGAACACTGAAGCTTTCTTT	TRBV2	TRBJ1-1	NA	NA
CSVDRTGTSGKYYNEQFF	TGCAGCGTTGATAGGACCGGGACTAGCGGGAAGTACTACAATGAGCAGTTCTTC	TRBV29-1	TRBJ2-1	TRBD2	NA
CASSPPGLDTDTQYF	TGTGCCAGCTCCCCACCGGGACTAGACACAGATACGCAGTATTTT	TRBV18	TRBJ2-3	TRBD2	NA
CASSLVGGNSYEQYF	TGTGCCAGCAGCTTAGTCGGGGGGAACTCCTACGAGCAGTACTTC	TRBV7-2	TRBJ2-7	TRBD2	NA
CASSRREGAYEQYF	TGTGCCAGCAGCCGCCGGGAGGGGGCGTACGAGCAGTACTTC	TRBV5-4	TRBJ2-7	NA	NA
CASSRTGQETQYF	TGTGCCAGCAGTCGGACAGGTCAAGAGACCCAGTACTTC	TRBV6-5	TRBJ2-5	TRBD1	once
CASSPTGGETQYF	TGTGCCAGCAGCCCTACAGGGGGGGAGACCCAGTACTTC	TRBV9	TRBJ2-5	TRBD1	NA
CAISRQDTGELFF	TGTGCCATCAGTCGACAGGACACCGGGGAGCTGTTTTTT	TRBV10-3	TRBJ2-2	NA	few
CASSPPGQPTYEQYF	TGTGCCAGCAGTCCTCCGGGACAACCCACCTACGAGCAGTACTTC	TRBV6-5	TRBJ2-7	NA	NA
CAWSTSGGAGGHEQFF	TGTGCCTGGAGTACTAGCGGGGGGGCAGGTGGGCATGAGCAGTTCTTC	TRBV30	TRBJ2-1	TRBD2	NA
CASSVRGYEQYF	TGTGCCAGCAGTGTCCGGGGCTACGAGCAGTACTTC	TRBV6-5	TRBJ2-7	NA	NA
CASSLGTGAANYGYTF	TGCGCCAGCAGCTTGGGGACAGGGGCCGCTAACTATGGCTACACCTTC	TRBV5-1	TRBJ1-2	TRBD1	NA